This record covers a single TCR beta chain. This clone has a handful of counts. Its antigen is currently not known. Base qualities are not at hand, and no much larger clone is one base apart. Patients with autoimmune disease history or receiving systemic immunosuppression were excluded from the trial. Peripheral blood for TCR sequencing was collected from all dose cohorts at baseline, on cycle 4 day 1, and on cycle 7 day 1. Samples came from an open-label, multicenter, first-in-human phase I dose-escalation trial of ivuxolimab. Adults with locally advanced or metastatic head and neck squamous cell, hepatocellular, melanoma or renal cell carcinoma were enrolled in the trial. Before TCR sequencing, CD4+ T cells and CD8+ T cells from peripheral blood were sorted into separate populations. Trimming takes 0 bases from V and 10 bases from J, and the germline ends sit 15 bases apart. According to the germline V gene (reference sequence), CDR1 reads GTSNPN and CDR2 reads SVGIG. The CDR3 runs 14 amino acids, cysteine and phenylalanine included. The kept DNA is CDR3 alone, 42 bases in frame from the first base.

This sample was taken from a study of OX40 agonist ivuxolimab in advanced cancers. Study-wide context: Ivuxolimab, which targeted the costimulatory receptor OX40 (CD134), was an agonistic, fully human IgG2 monoclonal antibody. Intravenous ivuxolimab was administered to patients every 2 weeks at six dose levels: 0.01, 0.1, 0.3, 1.5, 3 and 10 mg/kg. Among the approximately 54 dose-escalation patients, roughly 20 had hepatocellular carcinoma, 15 melanoma, 9 renal cell carcinoma and 9 head and neck cancer. In the dose-escalation cohort, 70% to 90% of patients were male, and the mean age was approximately 60 years with a range of roughly 20 to 85. Patients were allowed to have had prior anti-PD-1, anti-PD-L1 or anti-CTLA-4 therapy, and around two fifths of the dose-escalation patients had been treated with checkpoint inhibitors. Three dose-escalation patients achieved partial responses, one with hepatocellular carcinoma and two with cutaneous melanoma. The purpose of peripheral TCRbeta sequencing was to test whether ivuxolimab changed TCR sequence diversity and led to clonal T-cell expansion. The monotherapy dose-escalation portion (N ≈ 56 patients) of the phase I ivuxolimab trial is reported in the paper. Beyond this particular receptor, the publication reports: After ivuxolimab, more expanded clones were found on average in CD8+ T cells than in CD4+ T cells. The antigen specificity of the peripheral T cells that underwent clonal expansion was not determined. Partial responders in the 0.1-3.0 mg/kg groups had among the lowest normalized peripheral clonal expansion, especially among CD8+ T cells. Low levels of normalized T-cell clonal expansion were also seen in some patients who did not respond. At doses of 0.1 to 3.0 mg/kg, clonal expansion of both CD4+ and CD8+ blood T cells was observed from baseline to week 6.

Genomic DNA was extracted from sorted cells for sequencing of the TCRbeta CDR3 region. The immunoSEQ Assay was used for sequencing of TCRbeta CDR3 regions. TCRdb retrieved this table from immuneACCESS and kept in-frame rearrangements only. Not all clones are present; in checked studies, unresolved V genes account for under half, and no reason is known for the remainder. Recorded for this sample are some 64,000 clones; about four fifths of them occurred a single time. Around 0.52% of the sample is held by the ten biggest clonotypes. The sample here was CD4+ or CD8+ T cells sorted from blood, taken in a trial of the OX40 agonist ivuxolimab. This TCR was sampled from an adult with an advanced solid tumor such as melanoma, head and neck, liver or kidney cancer. The rearrangement joined TRBV30 to TRBJ1-4, with an unclear D gene assignment. The CDR3 reads CAWSVPSRGGKLFF. The DNA reads TGTGCCTGGAGTGTACCAAGCCGCGGTGGAAAACTGTTTTTT.